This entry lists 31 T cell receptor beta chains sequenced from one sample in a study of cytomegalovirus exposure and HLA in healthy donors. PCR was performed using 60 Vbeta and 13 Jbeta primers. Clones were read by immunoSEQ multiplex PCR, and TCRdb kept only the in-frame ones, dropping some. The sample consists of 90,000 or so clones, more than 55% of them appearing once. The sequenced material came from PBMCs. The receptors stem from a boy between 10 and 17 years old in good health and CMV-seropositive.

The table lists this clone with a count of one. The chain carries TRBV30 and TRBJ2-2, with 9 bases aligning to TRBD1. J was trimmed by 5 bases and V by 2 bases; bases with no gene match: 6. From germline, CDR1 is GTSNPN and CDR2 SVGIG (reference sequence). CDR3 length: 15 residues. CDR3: CAWSIRDRETGELFF. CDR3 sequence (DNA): TGTGCCTGGAGTATCCGGGACAGGGAAACCGGGGAGCTGTTTTTT.

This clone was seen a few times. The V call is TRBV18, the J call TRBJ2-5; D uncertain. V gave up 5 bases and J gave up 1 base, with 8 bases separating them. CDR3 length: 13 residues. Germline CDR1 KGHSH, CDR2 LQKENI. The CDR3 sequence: CASSDTIQETQYF. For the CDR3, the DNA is TGTGCCAGCTCAGACACAATCCAAGAGACCCAGTACTTC.

CDR3 sequence reads: CASSYGVAGDEQFF. CDR3 coding DNA: TGTGCCAGCAGTTACGGAGTAGCGGGAGATGAGCAGTTCTTC. The rearrangement joins TRBV6-5 to TRBJ2-1, with TRBD2 matching 9 bases. The length of the CDR3 is 14 residues. J lost 8 bases, V lost 2 bases, and 4 bases had no gene match. Germline values: CDR1 MNHEY, CDR2 SVGAGI.

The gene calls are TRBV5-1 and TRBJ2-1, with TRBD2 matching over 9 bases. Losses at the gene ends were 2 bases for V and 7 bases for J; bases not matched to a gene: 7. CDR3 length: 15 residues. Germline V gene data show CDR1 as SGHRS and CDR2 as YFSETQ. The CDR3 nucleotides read TGCGCCAGCAGCTTAGTAGCGGGAGTGAGGAATGAGCAGTTCTTC. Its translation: CASSLVAGVRNEQFF.

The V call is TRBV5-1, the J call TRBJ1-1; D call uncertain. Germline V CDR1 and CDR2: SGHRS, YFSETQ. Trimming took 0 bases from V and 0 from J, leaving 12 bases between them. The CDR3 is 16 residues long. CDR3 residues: CASSLEGGVLNTEAFF. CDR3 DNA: TGCGCCAGCAGCTTGGAGGGCGGGGTTTTGAACACTGAAGCTTTCTTT.

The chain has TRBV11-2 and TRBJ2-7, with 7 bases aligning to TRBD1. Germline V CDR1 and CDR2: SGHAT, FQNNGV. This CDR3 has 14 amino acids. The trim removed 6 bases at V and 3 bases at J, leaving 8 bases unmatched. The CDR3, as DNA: TGTGCCAGCAGAACCGGGACAGCAATCTACGAGCAGTACTTC. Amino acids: CASRTGTAIYEQYF.

In DNA form, the CDR3 reads TGTGCCAGTAGTCCCCGGACAGGGGGCGCAGATACGCAGTATTTT. This translates into CASSPRTGGADTQYF. The rearrangement links TRBV19 to TRBJ2-3, with 11 nucleotides matching TRBD1. Trimming at V came to 5 bases and at J to 4 bases, leaving 5 bases not matched to a gene. Germline assignment: CDR1 LNHDA and CDR2 SQIVND (reference sequence). CDR3 length: 15 amino acids.

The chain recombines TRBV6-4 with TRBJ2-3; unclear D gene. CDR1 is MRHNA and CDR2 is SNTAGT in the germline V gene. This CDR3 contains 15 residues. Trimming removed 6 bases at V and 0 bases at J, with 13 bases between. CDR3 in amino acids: CASSSGGTSTDTQYF. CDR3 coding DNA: TGTGCCAGCAGCTCCGGCGGAACTAGCACAGATACGCAGTATTTT.

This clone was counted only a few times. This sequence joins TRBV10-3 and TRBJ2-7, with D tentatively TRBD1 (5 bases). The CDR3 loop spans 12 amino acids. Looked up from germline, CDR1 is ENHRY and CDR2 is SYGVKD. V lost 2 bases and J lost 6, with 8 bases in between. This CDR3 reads CAISEERGEQYF. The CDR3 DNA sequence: TGTGCCATCAGTGAGGAAAGGGGCGAGCAGTACTTC.

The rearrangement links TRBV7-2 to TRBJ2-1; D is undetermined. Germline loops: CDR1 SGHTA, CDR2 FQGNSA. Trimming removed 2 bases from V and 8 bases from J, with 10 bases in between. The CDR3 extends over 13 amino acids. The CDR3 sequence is CASSLTRTDEQFF. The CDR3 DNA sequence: TGTGCCAGCAGCTTAACACGAACAGATGAGCAGTTCTTC.

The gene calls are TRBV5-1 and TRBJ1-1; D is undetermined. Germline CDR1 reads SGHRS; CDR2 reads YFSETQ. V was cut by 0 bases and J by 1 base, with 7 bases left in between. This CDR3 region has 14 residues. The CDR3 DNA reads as TGCGCCAGCAGCTTGGGCTCCGGGAACACTGAAGCTTTCTTT. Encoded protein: CASSLGSGNTEAFF.

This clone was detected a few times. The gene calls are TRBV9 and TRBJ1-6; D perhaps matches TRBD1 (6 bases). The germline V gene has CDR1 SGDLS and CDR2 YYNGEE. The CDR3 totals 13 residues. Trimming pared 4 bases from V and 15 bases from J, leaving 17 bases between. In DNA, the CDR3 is TGTGCCAGCAGCCACACCCCATCAGGGGACCTCCACTTT. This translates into CASSHTPSGDLHF.

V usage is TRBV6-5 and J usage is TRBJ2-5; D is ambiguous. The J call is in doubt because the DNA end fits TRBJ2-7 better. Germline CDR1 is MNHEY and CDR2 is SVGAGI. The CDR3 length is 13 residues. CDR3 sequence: CASSRGPSYEQYF. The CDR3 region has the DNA TGTGCCAGCAGCAGAGGTCCTAGCTACGAGCAGTACTTC.

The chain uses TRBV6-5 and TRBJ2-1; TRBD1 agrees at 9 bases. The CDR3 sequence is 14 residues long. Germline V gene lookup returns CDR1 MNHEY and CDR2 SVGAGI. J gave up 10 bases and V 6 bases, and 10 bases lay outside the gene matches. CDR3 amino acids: CASRSGTGFGEQFF. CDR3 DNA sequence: TGTGCCAGCAGATCCGGGACAGGGTTCGGAGAGCAGTTCTTC.

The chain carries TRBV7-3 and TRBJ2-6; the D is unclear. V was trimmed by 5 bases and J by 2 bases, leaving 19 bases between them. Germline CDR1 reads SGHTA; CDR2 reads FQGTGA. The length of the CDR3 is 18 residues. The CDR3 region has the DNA TGTGCCAGCAGCCTCCGTGCCGGGTATAGGACTGGGGCCAACGTCCTGACTTTC. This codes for CASSLRAGYRTGANVLTF.

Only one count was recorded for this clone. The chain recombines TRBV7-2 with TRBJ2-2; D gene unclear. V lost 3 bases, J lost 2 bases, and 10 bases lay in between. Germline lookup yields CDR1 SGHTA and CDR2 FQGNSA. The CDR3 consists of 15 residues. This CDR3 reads CASSFTLKNTGELFF. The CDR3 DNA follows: TGTGCCAGCAGCTTTACTCTCAAAAACACCGGGGAGCTGTTTTTT.

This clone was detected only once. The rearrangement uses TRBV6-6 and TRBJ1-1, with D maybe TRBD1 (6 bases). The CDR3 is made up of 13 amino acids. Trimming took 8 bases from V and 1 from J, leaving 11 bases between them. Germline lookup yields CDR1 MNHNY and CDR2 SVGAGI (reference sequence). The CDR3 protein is CASGQFENTEAFF. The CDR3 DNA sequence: TGTGCCAGCGGACAGTTCGAGAACACTGAAGCTTTCTTT.

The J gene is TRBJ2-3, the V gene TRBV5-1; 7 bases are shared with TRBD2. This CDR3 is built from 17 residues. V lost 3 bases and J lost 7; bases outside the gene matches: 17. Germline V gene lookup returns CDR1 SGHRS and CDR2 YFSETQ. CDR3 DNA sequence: TGCGCCAGCAGCTATTCGGGCGGGGGTTCCATTTTGTATACGCAGTATTTT. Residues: CASSYSGGGSILYTQYF.

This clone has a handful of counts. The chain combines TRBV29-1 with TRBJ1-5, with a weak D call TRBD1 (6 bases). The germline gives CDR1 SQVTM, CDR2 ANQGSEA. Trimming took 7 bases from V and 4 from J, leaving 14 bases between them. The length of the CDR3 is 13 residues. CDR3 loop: CSAKFQGNQPQHF. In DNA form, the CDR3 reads TGCAGCGCCAAATTCCAGGGGAATCAGCCCCAGCATTTT.

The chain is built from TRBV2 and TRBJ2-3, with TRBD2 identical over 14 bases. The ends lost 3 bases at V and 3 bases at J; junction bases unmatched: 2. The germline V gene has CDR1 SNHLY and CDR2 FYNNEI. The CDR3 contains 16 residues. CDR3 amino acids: CASSETSGGATDTQYF. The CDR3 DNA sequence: TGTGCCAGCAGTGAGACTAGCGGGGGGGCAACAGATACGCAGTATTTT.

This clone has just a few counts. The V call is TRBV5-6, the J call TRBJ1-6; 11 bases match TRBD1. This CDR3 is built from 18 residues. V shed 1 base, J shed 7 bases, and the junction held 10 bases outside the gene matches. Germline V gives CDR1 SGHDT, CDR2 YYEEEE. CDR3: CASSLLTGTGGPNSPLHF. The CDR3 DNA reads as TGTGCCAGCAGCTTGTTAACCGGGACAGGGGGGCCAAATTCACCCCTCCACTTT.

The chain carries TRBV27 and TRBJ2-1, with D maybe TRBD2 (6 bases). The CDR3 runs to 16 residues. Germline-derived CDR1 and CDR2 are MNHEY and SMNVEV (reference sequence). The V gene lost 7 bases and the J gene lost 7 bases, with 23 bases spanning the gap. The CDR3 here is CASIKTGTGGRNEQFF. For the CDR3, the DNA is TGTGCCAGCATCAAAACCGGTACCGGGGGAAGAAATGAGCAGTTCTTC.

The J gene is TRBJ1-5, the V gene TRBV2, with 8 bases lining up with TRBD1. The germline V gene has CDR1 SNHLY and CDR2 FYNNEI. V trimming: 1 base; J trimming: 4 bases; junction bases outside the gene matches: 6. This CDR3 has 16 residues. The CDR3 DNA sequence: TGTGCCAGCAGTGAAGGGCAGGGGGCACGAAATCAGCCCCAGCATTTT. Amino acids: CASSEGQGARNQPQHF.

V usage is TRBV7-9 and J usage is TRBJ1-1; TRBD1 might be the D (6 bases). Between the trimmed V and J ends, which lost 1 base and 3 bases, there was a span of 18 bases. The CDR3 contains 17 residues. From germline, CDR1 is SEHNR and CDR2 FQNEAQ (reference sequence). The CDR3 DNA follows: TGTGCCAGCAGCTTAGTGTGGGGGCGGGGGGAGTACACTGAAGCTTTCTTT. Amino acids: CASSLVWGRGEYTEAFF.

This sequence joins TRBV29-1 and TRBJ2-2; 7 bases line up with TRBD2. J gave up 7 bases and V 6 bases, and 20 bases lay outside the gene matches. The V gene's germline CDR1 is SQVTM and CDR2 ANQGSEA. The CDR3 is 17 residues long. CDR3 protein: CSVAPGLPRQSGGELFF. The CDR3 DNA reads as TGCAGCGTCGCCCCGGGACTACCCCGACAATCGGGCGGGGAGCTGTTTTTT.

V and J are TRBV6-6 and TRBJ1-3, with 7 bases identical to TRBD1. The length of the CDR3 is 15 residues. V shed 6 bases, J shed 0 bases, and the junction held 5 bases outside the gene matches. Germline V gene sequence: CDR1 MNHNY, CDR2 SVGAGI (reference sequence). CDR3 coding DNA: TGTGCCAGCAGCCTACGGGACAGCTCTGGAAACACCATATATTTT. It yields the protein CASSLRDSSGNTIYF.

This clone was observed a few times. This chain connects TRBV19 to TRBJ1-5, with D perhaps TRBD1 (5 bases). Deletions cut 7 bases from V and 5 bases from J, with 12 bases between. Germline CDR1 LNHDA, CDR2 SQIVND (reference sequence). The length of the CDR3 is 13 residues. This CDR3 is CASTSTEHQPQHF. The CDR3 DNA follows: TGTGCCAGTACTTCGACAGAGCATCAGCCCCAGCATTTT.

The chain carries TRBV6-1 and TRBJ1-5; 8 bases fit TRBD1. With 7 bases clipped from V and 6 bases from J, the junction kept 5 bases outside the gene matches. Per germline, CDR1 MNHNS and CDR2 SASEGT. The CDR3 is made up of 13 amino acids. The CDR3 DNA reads TGTGCCAGCACCGGACAGGGTGGTCAGCCCCAGCATTTT. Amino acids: CASTGQGGQPQHF.

CDR3 in DNA: TGCGCCAGCAGCTTGGTTGTGACTAGCGTTTCCTACGAGCAGTACTTC. It translates to CASSLVVTSVSYEQYF. The chain combines TRBV5-1 with TRBJ2-7; 8 bases match TRBD2. J was trimmed by 1 base and V by 0 bases; bases with no gene match: 6. CDR1 SGHRS and CDR2 YFSETQ come from the germline V gene. This CDR3 spans 16 amino acids.

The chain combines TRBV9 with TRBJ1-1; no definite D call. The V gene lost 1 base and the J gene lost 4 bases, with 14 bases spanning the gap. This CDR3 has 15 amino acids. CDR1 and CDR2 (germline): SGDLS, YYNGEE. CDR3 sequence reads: CASSVNEASGTEAFF. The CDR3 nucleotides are TGTGCCAGCAGCGTAAACGAAGCCTCGGGCACTGAAGCTTTCTTT.

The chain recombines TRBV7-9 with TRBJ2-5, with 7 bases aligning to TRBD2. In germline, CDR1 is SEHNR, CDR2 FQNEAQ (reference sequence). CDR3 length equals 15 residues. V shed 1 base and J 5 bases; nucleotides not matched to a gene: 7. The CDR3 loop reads CASSLVFPGGETQYF. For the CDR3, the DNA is TGTGCCAGCAGCTTAGTTTTTCCGGGAGGCGAGACCCAGTACTTC.